This note documents a single T cell receptor (beta chain) sequence. Its antigen remains unidentified. Rearranged V-D-J TRB sequences were amplified with a mixed TRB-A/B primer pool. TCRdb re-called the multiplex PCR reads through MiXCR, storing one row per CDR3 protein. The sample has approximately 4,900 distinct CDR3 sequences, 25% to 40% seen once. Amplification of TCR beta used genomic DNA extracted from peripheral blood. These data originate in a study of T cell repertoires in aging, cancer and after chemotherapy. About the research overall: Donor ages fell into six groups from 30 or younger up to 70 or older. Study-level results: In cancer patients, declining TCR diversity with age involved lost richness and lost evenness. No conclusions about immunological memory after chemotherapy can be drawn from the repertoire data. Rebound thymic output was suggested by rising median generation probability during chemotherapy in each cancer cohort.

The sequence was collected from a human donor with a blood cancer. The donor label of this sample is uncertain. What was sequenced was blood.

DNA of the CDR3: TGCGCCAGCAGCCAAGACAGGGCCTCCTATAATTCACCCCTCCACTTT. It translates to CASSQDRASYNSPLHF. V gene TRBV4-3 combines with J gene TRBJ1-6; possibly TRBD1 for D (5 bases). Trimming left V 0 bases short and J 0 bases short, with 6 bases between. The CDR3 has 16 residues. Germline CDR1 LGHNA, CDR2 YSLEER.